This T cell receptor (beta chain) came from a study of shared clonotypes between healthy human individuals. The overall study: A couple of women and a few men aged 18 to 49 served as donors. Notes on the study in general: In the sorted subsets, rarefaction showed sequencing was incomplete despite large depth.

Germline-derived CDR1 and CDR2 are SEHNR and FQNEAQ (reference sequence). This CDR3 spans 17 amino acids. With 5 bases clipped from V and 0 bases from J, the junction kept 9 bases outside the gene matches. With respect to this clone: Its cognate antigen is unknown.

Genomic DNA of each subset was evenly split across several immunoSEQ plates. Assay: immunoSEQ multiplex PCR; the TCRdb copy retains only in-frame clones and omits some. The sample has millions of clones, just over 90% seen once. The chain is built from TRBV7-9 and TRBJ1-5; 8 nucleotides line up with TRBD1. The sequence derives from a man younger than 35 in good health. Sequenced sample: naive CD4+ T cells sorted from blood. Specified subset: CD45RA+ positively selected. DNA for the CDR3: TGTGCCAGCAGCCTTGGGACAGGAAGGGGTAGCAATCAGCCCCAGCATTTT. This encodes CASSLGTGRGSNQPQHF.